There are a few counts of the clone carrying this TCR beta chain. What it binds is unknown. The sample belongs to a study of identical twins. The study, taken as a whole, reports: Invariant cells of the MAIT and iNKT types might have partly distorted the zero-insertion analyses. Fewer insertions characterized abundant cord blood beta clonotypes, whereas memory repertoires showed none.

Template switching created a universal primer site, and the cDNA included unique molecular identifiers. TCRdb reprocessed the 5' RACE reads with MiXCR, giving one entry per CDR3 protein. Of fewer than 500,000 distinct CDR3 sequences in the sample, around 15% were seen once. Germline V gives CDR1 WNHNN, CDR2 SYGVQD (reference sequence). Trimming cost V 8 bases and J 0 bases, with 19 bases left between them. CDR3 length equals 16 residues. This sample also appeared in a second study, on yellow fever vaccine responses in identical twins.

V and J are TRBV10-1 and TRBJ1-2; the D is unclear. This TCR was sampled from a woman aged 18-35 years in good health. Source material: CD4+ T cells sorted from blood. CDR3 amino acids: CASGSRKTQANYGYTF. CDR3 nucleotide sequence: TGCGCCAGCGGATCTAGAAAGACCCAAGCTAACTATGGCTACACCTTC.